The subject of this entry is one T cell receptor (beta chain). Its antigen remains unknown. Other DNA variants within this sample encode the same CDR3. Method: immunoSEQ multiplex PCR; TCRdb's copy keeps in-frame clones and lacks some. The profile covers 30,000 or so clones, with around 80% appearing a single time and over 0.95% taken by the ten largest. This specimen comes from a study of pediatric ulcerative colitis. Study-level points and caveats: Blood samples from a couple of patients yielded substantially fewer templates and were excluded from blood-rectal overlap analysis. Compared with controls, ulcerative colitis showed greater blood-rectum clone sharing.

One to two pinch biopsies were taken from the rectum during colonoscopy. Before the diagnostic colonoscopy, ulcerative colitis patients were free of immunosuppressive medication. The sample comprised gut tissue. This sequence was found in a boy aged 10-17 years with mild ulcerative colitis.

This CDR3 reads CASSLGYEQYF. CDR3 nucleotides: TGCGCCAGCAGCCTGGGTTACGAGCAGTACTTC. This chain links TRBV5-1 with TRBJ2-7, with D unresolved. This CDR3 is built from 11 residues. Per the germline V gene, CDR1 is SGHRS and CDR2 is YFSETQ. The V end lost 4 bases, the J end lost 4 bases, and 6 bases lay between the germline ends.